This is a list of T cell receptor beta chains from one sample in a study of T cell repertoires and HLA-DP antigens. For these receptors, no antigen is known. Sequencing used immunoSEQ multiplex PCR; TCRdb keeps in-frame clones, though not all of them. The table shows over 60,000 clones, with around 80% occurring only once. Material: CD4+ T cells from PBMCs. These receptors originate from a man aged 55-75 years in good health and CMV-seronegative. CDR3s include the opening cysteine and the closing phenylalanine or tryptophan. The D gene is left open where the match is weak. Size is omitted from some rows. Given values are once, few, many or a class for expanded clones.

>TRBV6-6|NA|NA|TRBJ1-3
CASSTLQDSGNTIYF
TGTGCCAGCAGTACATTACAGGACTCTGGAAACACCATATATTTT
>TRBV9|NA|NA|TRBJ1-6
CASSVAGRGYNSPLHF
TGTGCCAGCAGCGTAGCGGGCAGGGGTTATAATTCACCCCTCCACTTT
>TRBV4-1|NA|NA|TRBJ2-2
CASSQDPGIDTGELFF
TGCGCCAGCAGCCAAGATCCGGGGATCGACACCGGGGAGCTGTTTTTT
>TRBV7-2|NA|NA|TRBJ1-3
CASSLVGGNSGNTIYF
TGTGCCAGCAGCTTAGTAGGGGGGAACTCTGGAAACACCATATATTTT
>TRBV5-4|NA|NA|TRBJ2-3
CASSLVGTAPSDTQYF
TGTGCCAGCAGCTTGGTTGGGACCGCTCCGTCAGATACGCAGTATTTT
>TRBV5-6|TRBD1|NA|TRBJ1-2
CASSPGPQGDYGYTF
TGTGCCAGCAGCCCCGGGCCACAGGGGGACTATGGCTACACCTTC
>TRBV6-1|NA|NA|TRBJ1-5
CASSEFWGSNQPQHF
TGTGCCAGCAGTGAATTTTGGGGTAGCAATCAGCCCCAGCATTTT
>TRBV10-3|TRBD1|NA|TRBJ1-1
CAIREDRGMIGTEAFF
TGTGCCATCAGAGAGGACAGGGGGATGATCGGCACTGAAGCTTTCTTT
>TRBV28|NA|NA|TRBJ2-7
CASSPLTSEQYF
TGTGCCAGCAGCCCTCTTACAAGCGAGCAGTACTTC
>TRBV27|TRBD1|NA|TRBJ1-1
CASSLPRTGGYTEAFF
TGTGCCAGCAGTTTACCCAGGACAGGGGGGTACACTGAAGCTTTCTTT
>TRBV5-1|TRBD1|NA|TRBJ1-3
CASSPGQEYSGNTIYF
TGCGCCAGCAGCCCCGGACAGGAGTACTCTGGAAACACCATATATTTT
>TRBV6-1|NA|NA|TRBJ2-3
CASSAAGAETPDTQYF
TGTGCCAGCAGTGCAGCCGGGGCAGAGACCCCAGATACGCAGTATTTT
>TRBV7-2|NA|NA|TRBJ1-6
CASSLLGRPNSPLHF
TGTGCCAGCAGCTTGCTCGGGAGGCCTAATTCACCCCTCCACTTT
>TRBV7-2|TRBD1|NA|TRBJ1-5
CASSITGQGYQPQHF
TGTGCCAGCAGCATAACGGGACAGGGGTATCAGCCCCAGCATTTT
>TRBV20-1|NA|NA|TRBJ2-1
CSARDYEQFF
TGCAGTGCTAGGGACTATGAGCAGTTCTTC
>TRBV7-2|TRBD2|NA|TRBJ2-5
CASSFGGRGETQYF
TGTGCCAGCAGCTTCGGCGGGAGGGGGGAGACCCAGTACTTC
>TRBV4-3|NA|NA|TRBJ2-1
CASSQDVGGRTILSNEQFF
TGCGCCAGCAGCCAAGATGTTGGAGGGAGGACGATATTGAGCAATGAGCAGTTCTTC
>TRBV6-5|NA|NA|TRBJ2-5
CASSYSGQALETQYF
TGTGCCAGCAGTTACTCGGGGCAGGCATTAGAGACCCAGTACTTC
>TRBV30|TRBD2|NA|TRBJ2-2
CAWSRVGGPSTGELFF
TGTGCCTGGAGTCGCGTGGGAGGGCCTTCTACCGGGGAGCTGTTTTTT
>TRBV11-2|NA|NA|TRBJ2-5
CASSLDGQGRETQYF
TGTGCCAGCAGCTTAGATGGCCAGGGGAGAGAGACCCAGTACTTC
>TRBV21-1|NA|NA|TRBJ2-5
CASSKGLIETQYF
TGTGCCAGCAGCAAGGGGCTTATTGAGACCCAGTACTTC
>TRBV30|NA|NA|TRBJ1-5
CAWSVRENQPQHF
TGTGCCTGGAGTGTACGAGAAAATCAGCCCCAGCATTTT
>TRBV6-1|NA|NA|TRBJ1-5
CASSPPGNQPQHF
TGTGCCAGCAGTCCGCCGGGGAATCAGCCCCAGCATTTT
>TRBV19|TRBD1|NA|TRBJ2-2
CASRGQGAAGELFF
TGTGCCAGTAGGGGACAGGGGGCTGCCGGGGAGCTGTTTTTT
>TRBV5-1|TRBD1|NA|TRBJ1-1
CASSPGTGNTEAFF
TGCGCCAGCAGCCCTGGGACAGGGAACACTGAAGCTTTCTTT
>TRBV27|TRBD1|NA|TRBJ1-2
CASSLSGDRVGYGYTF
TGTGCCAGCAGTTTATCGGGGGACAGGGTGGGCTATGGCTACACCTTC
>TRBV4-2|NA|NA|TRBJ2-5
CASSSPGNGQETQYF
TGTGCCAGCAGCTCACCAGGGAATGGCCAAGAGACCCAGTACTTC
>TRBV5-1|NA|NA|TRBJ1-3
CASTTGLSGNTIYF
TGCGCCAGCACCACGGGCCTCTCTGGAAACACCATATATTTT
>TRBV30|NA|few|TRBJ1-1
CAWSVPERAEAFF
TGTGCCTGGAGTGTACCGGAGAGGGCTGAAGCTTTCTTT
>TRBV5-1|NA|NA|TRBJ2-6
CASSVHRSGANVLTF
TGCGCCAGCAGCGTACACCGCTCTGGGGCCAACGTCCTGACTTTC
>TRBV6-1|TRBD1|NA|TRBJ2-3
CASLRQGSDTQYF
TGTGCCAGCCTTCGACAGGGGTCAGATACGCAGTATTTT
>TRBV7-2|TRBD1|NA|TRBJ1-4
CASSLARTGEAEKLFF
TGTGCCAGCAGCTTAGCCCGGACAGGGGAAGCGGAAAAACTGTTTTTT
>TRBV5-4|NA|NA|TRBJ2-7
CASSSSGNTYEQYF
TGTGCCAGCAGCTCGTCCGGGAACACCTACGAGCAGTACTTC
>TRBV6-4|NA|NA|TRBJ2-3
CASSDSGLATDTQYF
TGTGCCAGCAGTGACTCGGGGCTAGCGACAGATACGCAGTATTTT
>TRBV5-1|TRBD1|NA|TRBJ1-1
CASSPSYSGQGTGPEAFF
TGCGCCAGCAGCCCTTCATACTCGGGACAGGGGACGGGGCCTGAAGCTTTCTTT
>TRBV5-1|TRBD1|NA|TRBJ2-5
CASSLLGQGGETQYF
TGCGCCAGCAGCTTATTAGGACAGGGAGGAGAGACCCAGTACTTC
>TRBV21-1|NA|NA|TRBJ2-4
CASSKNRNNREKNIQYF
TGTGCCAGCAGCAAAAATAGAAATAACAGGGAGAAAAACATTCAGTACTTC